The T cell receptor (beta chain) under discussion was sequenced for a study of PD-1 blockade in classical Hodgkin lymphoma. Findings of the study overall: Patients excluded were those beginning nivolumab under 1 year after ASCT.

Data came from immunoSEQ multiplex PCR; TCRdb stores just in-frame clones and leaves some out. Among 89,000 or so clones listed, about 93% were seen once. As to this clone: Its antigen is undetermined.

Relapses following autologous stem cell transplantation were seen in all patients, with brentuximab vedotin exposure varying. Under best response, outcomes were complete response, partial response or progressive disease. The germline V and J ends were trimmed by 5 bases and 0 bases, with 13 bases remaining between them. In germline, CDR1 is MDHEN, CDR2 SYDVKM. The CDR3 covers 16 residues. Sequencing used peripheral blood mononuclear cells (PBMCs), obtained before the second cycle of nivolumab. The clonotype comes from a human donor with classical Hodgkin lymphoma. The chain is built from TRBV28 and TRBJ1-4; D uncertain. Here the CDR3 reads CASSLLWAATNEKLFF. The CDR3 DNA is TGTGCCAGCAGTCTGTTGTGGGCTGCAACTAATGAAAAACTGTTTTTT.